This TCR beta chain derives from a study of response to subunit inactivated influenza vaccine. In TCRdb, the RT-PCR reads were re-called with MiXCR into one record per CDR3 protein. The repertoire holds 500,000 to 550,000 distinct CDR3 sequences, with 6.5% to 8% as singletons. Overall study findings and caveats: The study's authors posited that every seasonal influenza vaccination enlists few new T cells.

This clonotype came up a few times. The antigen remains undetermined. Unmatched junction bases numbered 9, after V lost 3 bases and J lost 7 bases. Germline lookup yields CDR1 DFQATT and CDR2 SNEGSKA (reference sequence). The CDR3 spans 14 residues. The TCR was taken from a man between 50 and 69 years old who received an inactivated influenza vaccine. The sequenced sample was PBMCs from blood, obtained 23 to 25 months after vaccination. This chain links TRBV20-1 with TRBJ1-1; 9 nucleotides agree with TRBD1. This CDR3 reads CSASVTGGAGEAFF. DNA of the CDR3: TGCAGTGCTAGTGTAACAGGGGGCGCGGGTGAAGCTTTCTTT.